Included here is one T cell receptor (beta chain) sequence, with context. Antigen: not known. These data originate in a study of T cell responses to AZD1222 COVID-19 vaccine. Study outcomes and limitations: Clonal diversity was possibly underestimated; the donors were predominantly white British and more often female. Dominant CD4 TCR responses targeted spike regions 160-218 and 743-854. The study reported that nearly half of spike-specific TCRs target unmutated variant regions.

CDR1 and CDR2 from the germline V gene are SGHRS and YFSETQ. The CDR3 is 13 amino acids. Trimming shortened V by 3 bases and J by 2 bases, and 7 bases separated the two germline ends. Sequenced by immunoSEQ multiplex PCR; TCRdb stores in-frame clones only, minus some. The sample consists of 90,000 to 150,000 clones, 70% to 90% of them appearing once. This TCR derives from an adult in good health. The sample here was peripheral blood, taken on day 0 of AZD1222 vaccination. The chain has TRBV5-1 and TRBJ2-3; D is uncertain. CDR3 in DNA: TGCGCCAGCAGCTCTGTCCCCACAGATACGCAGTATTTT. This codes for CASSSVPTDTQYF. Based on the CDR3 plus reference TRBV5-1 and TRBJ2-3, the full variable domain is KAGVTQTPRYLIKTRGQQVTLSCSPISGHRSVSWYQQTPGQGLQFLFEYFSETQRNKGNFPGRFSGRQFSNSRSEMNVSTLELGDSALYLCASSSVPTDTQYFGPGTRLTVL.